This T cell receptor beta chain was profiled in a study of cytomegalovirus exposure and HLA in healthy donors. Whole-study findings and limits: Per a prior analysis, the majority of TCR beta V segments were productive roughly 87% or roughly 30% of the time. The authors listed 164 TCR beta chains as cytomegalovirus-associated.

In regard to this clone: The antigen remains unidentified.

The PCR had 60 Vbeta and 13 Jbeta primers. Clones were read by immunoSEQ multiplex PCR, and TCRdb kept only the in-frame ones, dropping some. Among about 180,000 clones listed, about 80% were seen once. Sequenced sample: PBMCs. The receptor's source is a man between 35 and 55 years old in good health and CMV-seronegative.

CDR3 DNA: TGTGCCAGCAGTTACTCCACAGGTGAGGTCTACGAGCAGTACTTC. Protein product: CASSYSTGEVYEQYF. V usage is TRBV6-5 and J usage is TRBJ2-7, with a weak D call TRBD1 (5 bases). Germline CDR1 reads MNHEY; CDR2 reads SVGAGI. V was cut by 0 bases and J by 3 bases, with 12 bases left in between. The CDR3 consists of 15 residues.